This note documents a single T cell receptor beta chain sequence. Its antigen is not identified. This sample is drawn from a study of T cell repertoires in cytomegalovirus infection. Overall study: In public TCR beta signatures, there were indications of both CMV infection and matching HLA type.

Study observations and caveats: HLA-C-restricted CMV-specific TCR beta clonotypes prevailed in the ex vivo response.

TCRdb analysed the reads with MiXCR anew, one entry per CDR3 protein. The sample carries 200,000 to 300,000 distinct CDR3 sequences, over 8% recorded once. The source of this sequence is a human donor in good health (CMV status not recorded). Some clones in this sample may be carry-over from other donors' samples. The material sequenced was PBMCs.

CDR3 bases: TGTGCTAGTGGTTCCGGGACTATTTACTACGAGCAGTACTTC. Amino acids: CASGSGTIYYEQYF. The chain employs TRBV12-5 and TRBJ2-7; 7 nucleotides agree with TRBD2. CDR1 and CDR2 from the germline V gene are LGHNT and FRNRAP. This CDR3 is built from 14 residues. The ends lost 4 bases at V and 3 bases at J; junction bases unmatched: 6.